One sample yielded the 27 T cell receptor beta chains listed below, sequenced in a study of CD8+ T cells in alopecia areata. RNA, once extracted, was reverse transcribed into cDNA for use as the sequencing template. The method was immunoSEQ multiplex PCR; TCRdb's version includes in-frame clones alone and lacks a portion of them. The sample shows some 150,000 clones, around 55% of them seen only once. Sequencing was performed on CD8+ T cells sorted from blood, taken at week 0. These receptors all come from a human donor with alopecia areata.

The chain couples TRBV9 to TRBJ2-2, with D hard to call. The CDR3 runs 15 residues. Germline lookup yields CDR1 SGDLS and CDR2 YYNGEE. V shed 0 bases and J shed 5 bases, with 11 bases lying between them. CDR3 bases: TGTGCCAGCAGCGTAGCCAGTATCGTAACCGGGGAGCTGTTTTTT. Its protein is CASSVASIVTGELFF.

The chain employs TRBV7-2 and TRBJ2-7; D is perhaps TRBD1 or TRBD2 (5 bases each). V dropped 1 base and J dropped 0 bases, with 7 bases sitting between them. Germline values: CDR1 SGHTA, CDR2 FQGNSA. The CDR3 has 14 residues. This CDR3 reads CASSLGDGSYEQYF. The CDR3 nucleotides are TGTGCCAGCAGCTTAGGGGACGGCTCCTACGAGCAGTACTTC. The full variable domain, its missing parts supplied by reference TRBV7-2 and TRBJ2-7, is GAGVSQSPSNKVTEKGKDVELRCDPISGHTALYWYRQSLGQGLEFLIYFQGNSAPDKSGLPSDRFSAERTGGSVSTLTIQRTQQEDSAVYLCASSLGDGSYEQYFGPGTRLTVT.

In nucleotides, the CDR3 is TGTGCCAGCAGCTTAAGTAGTAGGGACGGGCACAATTACAATGAGCAGTTCTTC. Protein product: CASSLSSRDGHNYNEQFF. This sequence joins TRBV7-2 and TRBJ2-1; D is perhaps TRBD1 or TRBD2 (5 bases each). Trimming took off 2 bases at V and 4 bases at J, with 21 bases between the two ends. The length of the CDR3 is 18 residues. CDR1 is SGHTA and CDR2 is FQGNSA in the germline V gene. Using reference TRBV7-2 and TRBJ2-1 for the parts outside the CDR3, the full variable domain is GAGVSQSPSNKVTEKGKDVELRCDPISGHTALYWYRQSLGQGLEFLIYFQGNSAPDKSGLPSDRFSAERTGGSVSTLTIQRTQQEDSAVYLCASSLSSRDGHNYNEQFFGPGTRLTVL.

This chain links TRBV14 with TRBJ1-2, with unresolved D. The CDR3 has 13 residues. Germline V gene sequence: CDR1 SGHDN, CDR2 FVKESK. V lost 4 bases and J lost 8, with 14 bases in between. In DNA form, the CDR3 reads TGTGCCAGCAGCCCGGTCAGGCGCGAAGGCTACACCTTC. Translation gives CASSPVRREGYTF.

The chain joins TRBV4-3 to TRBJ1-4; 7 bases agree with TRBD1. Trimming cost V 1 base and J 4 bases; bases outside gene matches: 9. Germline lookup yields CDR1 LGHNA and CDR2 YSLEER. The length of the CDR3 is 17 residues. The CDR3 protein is CASSQGIGTENNEKLFF. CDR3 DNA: TGCGCCAGCAGCCAAGGGATCGGGACAGAGAATAATGAAAAACTGTTTTTT.

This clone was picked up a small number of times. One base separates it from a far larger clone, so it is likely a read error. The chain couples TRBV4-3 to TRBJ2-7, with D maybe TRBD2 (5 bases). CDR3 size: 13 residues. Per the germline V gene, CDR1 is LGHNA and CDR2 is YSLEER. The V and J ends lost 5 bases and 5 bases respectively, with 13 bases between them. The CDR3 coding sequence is TGCGCCAGCAGCTTGGTCCCGAGGGACGAGCAGTACTTC. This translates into CASSLVPRDEQYF.

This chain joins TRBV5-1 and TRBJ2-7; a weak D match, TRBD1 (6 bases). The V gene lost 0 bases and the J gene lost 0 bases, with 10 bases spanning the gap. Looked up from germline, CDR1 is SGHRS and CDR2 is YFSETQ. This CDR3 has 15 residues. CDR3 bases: TGCGCCAGCAGCTTGGAGTCCAGGGGCTCCTACGAGCAGTACTTC. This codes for CASSLESRGSYEQYF. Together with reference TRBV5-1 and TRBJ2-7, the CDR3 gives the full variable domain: KAGVTQTPRYLIKTRGQQVTLSCSPISGHRSVSWYQQTPGQGLQFLFEYFSETQRNKGNFPGRFSGRQFSNSRSEMNVSTLELGDSALYLCASSLESRGSYEQYFGPGTRLTVT.

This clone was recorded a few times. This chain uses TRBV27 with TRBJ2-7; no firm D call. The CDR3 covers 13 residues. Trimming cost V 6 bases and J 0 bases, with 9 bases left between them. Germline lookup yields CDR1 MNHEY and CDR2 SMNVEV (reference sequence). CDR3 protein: CASRSDVSYEQYF. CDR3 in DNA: TGTGCCAGCAGATCGGACGTCTCCTACGAGCAGTACTTC.

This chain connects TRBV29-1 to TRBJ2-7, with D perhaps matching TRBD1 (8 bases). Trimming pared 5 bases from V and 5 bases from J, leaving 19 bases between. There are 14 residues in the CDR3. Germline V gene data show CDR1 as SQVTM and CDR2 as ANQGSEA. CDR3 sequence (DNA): TGCAGCGTTATCACGGGAGGACAGGGCGACGAGCAGTACTTC. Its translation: CSVITGGQGDEQYF.

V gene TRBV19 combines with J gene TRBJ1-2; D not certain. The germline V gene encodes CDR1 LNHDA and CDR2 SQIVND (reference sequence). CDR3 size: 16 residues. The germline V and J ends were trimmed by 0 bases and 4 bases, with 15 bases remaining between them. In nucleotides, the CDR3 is TGTGCCAGTAGTATAGATCGGCGGATAGCCATCTATGGCTACACCTTC. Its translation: CASSIDRRIAIYGYTF.

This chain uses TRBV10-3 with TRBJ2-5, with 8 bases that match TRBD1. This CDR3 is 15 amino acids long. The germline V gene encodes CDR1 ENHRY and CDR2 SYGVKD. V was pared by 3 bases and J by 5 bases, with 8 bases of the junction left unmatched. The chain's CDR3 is CAISDSAGGEETQYF. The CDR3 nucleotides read TGTGCCATCAGTGATTCGGCAGGGGGCGAGGAGACCCAGTACTTC.

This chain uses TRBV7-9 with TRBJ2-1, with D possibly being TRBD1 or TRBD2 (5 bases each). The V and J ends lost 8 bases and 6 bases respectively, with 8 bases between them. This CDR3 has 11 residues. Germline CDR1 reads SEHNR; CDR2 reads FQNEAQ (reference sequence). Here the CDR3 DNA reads TGTGCCAGCGGGGGTGTCAATGAGCAGTTCTTC. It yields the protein CASGGVNEQFF.

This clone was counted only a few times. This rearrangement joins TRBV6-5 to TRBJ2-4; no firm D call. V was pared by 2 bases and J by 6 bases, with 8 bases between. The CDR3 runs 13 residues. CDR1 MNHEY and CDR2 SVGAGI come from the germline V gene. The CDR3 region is CASSYDEINIQYF. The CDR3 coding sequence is TGTGCCAGCAGTTACGACGAGATAAACATTCAGTACTTC.

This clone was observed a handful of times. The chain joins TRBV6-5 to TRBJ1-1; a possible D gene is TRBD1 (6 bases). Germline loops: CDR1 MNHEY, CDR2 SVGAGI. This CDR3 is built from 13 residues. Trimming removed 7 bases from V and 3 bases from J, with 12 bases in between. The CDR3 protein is CASMGAPDTEAFF. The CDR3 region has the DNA TGTGCCAGCATGGGGGCGCCGGACACTGAAGCTTTCTTT.

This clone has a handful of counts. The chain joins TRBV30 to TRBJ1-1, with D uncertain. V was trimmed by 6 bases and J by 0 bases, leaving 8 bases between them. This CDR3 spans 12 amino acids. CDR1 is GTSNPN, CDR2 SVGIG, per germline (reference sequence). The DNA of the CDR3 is TGTGCCTGCTCCCAGTTGAACACTGAAGCTTTCTTT. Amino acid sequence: CACSQLNTEAFF.

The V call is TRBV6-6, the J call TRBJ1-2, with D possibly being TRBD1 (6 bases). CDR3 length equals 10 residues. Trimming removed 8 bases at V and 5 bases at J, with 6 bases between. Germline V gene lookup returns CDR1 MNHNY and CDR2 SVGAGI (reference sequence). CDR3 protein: CASQGYGYTF. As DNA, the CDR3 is TGTGCCAGCCAGGGGTATGGCTACACCTTC.

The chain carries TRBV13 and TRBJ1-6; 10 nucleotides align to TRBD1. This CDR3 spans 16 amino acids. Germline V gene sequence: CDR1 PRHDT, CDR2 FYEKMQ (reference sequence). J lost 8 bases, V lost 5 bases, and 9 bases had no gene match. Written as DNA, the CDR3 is TGTGCCAGCAGCCGGAGAGGGGACAGGGGTTATTCACCCCTCCACTTT. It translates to CASSRRGDRGYSPLHF.

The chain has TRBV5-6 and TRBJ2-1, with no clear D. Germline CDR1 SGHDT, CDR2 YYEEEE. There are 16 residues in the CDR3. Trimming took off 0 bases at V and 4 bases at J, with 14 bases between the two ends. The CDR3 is CASSLVTSGAYNEQFF. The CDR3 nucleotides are TGTGCCAGCAGCTTGGTAACTTCCGGCGCTTACAATGAGCAGTTCTTC.

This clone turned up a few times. The CDR3 loop reads CASSASNRGNEQYF. DNA for the CDR3: TGTGCCAGCAGCGCCTCGAACAGGGGTAACGAGCAGTACTTC. The chain joins TRBV9 to TRBJ2-7, with 7 bases identical to TRBD1. Per germline, CDR1 SGDLS and CDR2 YYNGEE. V lost 3 bases and J lost 5; bases outside the gene matches: 8. The CDR3 sequence is 14 residues long.

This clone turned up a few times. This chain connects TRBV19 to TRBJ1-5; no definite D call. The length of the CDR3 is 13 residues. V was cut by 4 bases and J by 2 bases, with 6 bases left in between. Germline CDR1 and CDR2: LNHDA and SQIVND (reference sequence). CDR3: CASSTGGNQPQHF. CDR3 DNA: TGTGCCAGTAGTACCGGGGGCAATCAGCCCCAGCATTTT. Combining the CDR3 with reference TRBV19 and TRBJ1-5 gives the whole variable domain DGGITQSPKYLFRKEGQNVTLSCEQNLNHDAMYWYRQDPGQGLRLIYYSQIVNDFQKGDIAEGYSVSREKKESFPLTVTSAQKNPTAFYLCASSTGGNQPQHFGDGTRLSIL.

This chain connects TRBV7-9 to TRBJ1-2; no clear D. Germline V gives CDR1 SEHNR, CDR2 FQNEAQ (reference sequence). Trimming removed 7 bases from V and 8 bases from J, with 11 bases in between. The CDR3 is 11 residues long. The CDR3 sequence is CASIGDGGYTF. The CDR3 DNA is TGTGCCAGCATCGGTGACGGCGGCTACACCTTC. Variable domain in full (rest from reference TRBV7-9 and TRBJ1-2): DTGVSQNPRHKITKRGQNVTFRCDPISEHNRLYWYRQTLGQGPEFLTYFQNEAQLEKSRLLSDRFSAERPKGSFSTLEIQRTEQGDSAMYLCASIGDGGYTFGSGTRLTVV.

CDR3 residues: CSSGDENGELFF. The CDR3 bases are TGCAGCTCTGGAGATGAGAACGGGGAGCTGTTTTTT. This chain joins TRBV29-1 and TRBJ2-2; D gene unclear. Per the germline V gene, CDR1 is SQVTM and CDR2 is ANQGSEA. The V gene lost 8 bases and the J gene lost 7 bases, with 14 bases spanning the gap. The CDR3 covers 12 residues.

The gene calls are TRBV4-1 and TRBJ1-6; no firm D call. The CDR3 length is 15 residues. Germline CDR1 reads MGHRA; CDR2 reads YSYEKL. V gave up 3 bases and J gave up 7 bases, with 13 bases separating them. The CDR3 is CASSHSFQGNSPLHF. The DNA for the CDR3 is TGCGCCAGCAGCCATTCTTTTCAAGGCAATTCACCCCTCCACTTT.

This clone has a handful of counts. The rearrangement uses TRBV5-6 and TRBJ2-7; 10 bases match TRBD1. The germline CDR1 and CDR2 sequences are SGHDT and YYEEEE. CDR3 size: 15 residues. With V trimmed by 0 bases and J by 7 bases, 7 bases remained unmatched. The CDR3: CASSLETGGQEEQYF. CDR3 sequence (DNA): TGTGCCAGCAGCTTGGAGACAGGGGGCCAGGAGGAGCAGTACTTC.

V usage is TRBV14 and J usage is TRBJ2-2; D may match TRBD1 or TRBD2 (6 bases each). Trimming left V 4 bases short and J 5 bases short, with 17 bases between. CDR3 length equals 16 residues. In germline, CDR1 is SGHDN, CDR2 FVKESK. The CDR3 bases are TGTGCCAGCAGCCCGTTTGGGGGGCGTAGGACCGGGGAGCTGTTTTTT. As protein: CASSPFGGRRTGELFF.

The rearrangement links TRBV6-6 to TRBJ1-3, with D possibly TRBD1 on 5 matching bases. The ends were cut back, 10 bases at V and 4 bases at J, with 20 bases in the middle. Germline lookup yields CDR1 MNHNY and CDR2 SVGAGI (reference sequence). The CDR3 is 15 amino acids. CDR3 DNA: TGTGCCACCCAACCCCGCGAGGGGCTCGGAAACACCATATATTTT. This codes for CATQPREGLGNTIYF.

The CDR3 nucleotides read TGCAGCGTCCTACTGGGACAGGGCCTCCAGCAGTACTTC. Translation: CSVLLGQGLQQYF. The chain links TRBV29-1 to TRBJ2-7; 9 nucleotides line up with TRBD1. Germline V gene sequence: CDR1 SQVTM, CDR2 ANQGSEA. The V gene end was trimmed by 6 bases and the J gene end by 8 bases; junction bases not matched to a gene: 11. CDR3 length equals 13 residues.